These 15 T cell receptor beta chains were sequenced from one sample in a study of CD8+CD57+ T cells in acquired aplastic anemia. Profiling of TCR beta VDJ combinations and CDR3 sequences used genomic DNA as template. TCRdb re-called the reads with MiXCR, one entry per CDR3 protein. The table lists 150,000 to 200,000 distinct CDR3 sequences, just under 45% of them singletons. The sample was sorted CD4+, CD8+, or CD8+CD57+ T cells (not recorded which) from PBMCs. The receptors stem from a human donor in good health.

This chain connects TRBV2 to TRBJ2-2; D uncertain. Germline assignment: CDR1 SNHLY and CDR2 FYNNEI. This CDR3 has 13 residues. V was shortened by 4 bases and J by 4 bases, with 7 bases between the two germline ends. This CDR3 reads CASSGSATGELFF. In DNA, the CDR3 is TGTGCCAGCAGTGGTTCGGCCACCGGGGAGCTGTTTTTT.

This clonotype was detected many times. The chain carries TRBV11-2 and TRBJ2-1; 10 bases are shared with TRBD2. This CDR3 contains 18 residues. J was trimmed by 0 bases and V by 2 bases; bases with no gene match: 7. Looked up from germline, CDR1 is SGHAT and CDR2 is FQNNGV. The CDR3 region has the DNA TGTGCCAGCAGCTTACGAGCGGCTAGCGGGAGCTCCTACAATGAGCAGTTCTTC. Translating gives CASSLRAASGSSYNEQFF.

This rearrangement joins TRBV10-1 to TRBJ2-7; 8 positions agree with TRBD2. CDR1 is WNHNN and CDR2 is SYGVQD in the germline V gene (reference sequence). This CDR3 is 17 amino acids long. V gave up 4 bases and J gave up 3 bases; unmatched junction bases: 14. The CDR3 DNA sequence: TGCGCCAGCAGTGCGGGCCAGTTGAAGCGGGGGCACTACGAGCAGTACTTC. It translates to CASSAGQLKRGHYEQYF.

This sequence joins TRBV9 and TRBJ2-7; D gene unclear. Trimming cost V 2 bases and J 3 bases, with 12 bases left between them. Per germline, CDR1 SGDLS and CDR2 YYNGEE. The CDR3 covers 14 residues. Here the CDR3 reads CASSVQSSGYEQYF. The CDR3 DNA is TGTGCCAGCAGCGTCCAGTCGTCGGGCTACGAGCAGTACTTC.

This clonotype was seen at least ten times. V and J are TRBV7-9 and TRBJ2-7; 14 bases match TRBD2. The germline CDR1 and CDR2 sequences are SEHNR and FQNEAQ (reference sequence). This CDR3 spans 14 amino acids. J was trimmed by 9 bases and V by 4 bases; bases with no gene match: 5. CDR3 residues: CASSSGLAGEWQYF. The CDR3 nucleotides read TGTGCCAGCAGCTCGGGACTAGCGGGAGAATGGCAGTACTTC.

Concerning this clonotype itself: This sequence may be a read error, since a much larger clone differs from it by one base. The chain employs TRBV10-3 and TRBJ2-1; maybe TRBD1 (5 bases). Per the germline V gene, CDR1 is ENHRY and CDR2 is SYGVKD. The length of the CDR3 is 15 residues. The V and J ends lost 6 bases and 1 base respectively, with 13 bases between them. The chain's CDR3 is CAISLTVNSYNEQFF. CDR3 coding DNA: TGTGCCATCAGCCTGACAGTAAATTCCTACAATGAGCAGTTCTTC.

This clonotype has at least ten counts. The rearrangement uses TRBV20-1 and TRBJ2-7, with TRBD2 matching 8 bases. The length of the CDR3 is 18 residues. Germline-derived CDR1 and CDR2 are DFQATT and SNEGSKA (reference sequence). Germline trimming cut 2 bases from V and 2 bases from J; bases unmatched to any gene: 17. CDR3 protein: CSARQTYEREYPPYEQYF. The DNA for the CDR3 is TGCAGTGCTAGACAAACATACGAGCGGGAGTATCCCCCCTACGAGCAGTACTTC.

The sample holds a few counts of this clonotype. This sequence may be a read error, since a much larger clone differs from it by one base. The chain carries TRBV20-1 and TRBJ2-5, with D maybe TRBD2 (6 bases). The germline V gene encodes CDR1 DFQATT and CDR2 SNEGSKA (reference sequence). The CDR3 extends over 14 amino acids. CDR3 in amino acids: CGARDRGLQETQYF. Written as DNA, the CDR3 is TGCGGTGCTAGAGATCGGGGACTCCAAGAGACCCAGTACTTC.

This clonotype was observed a handful of times. CDR3 region: CAVQGASNSPLHF. The CDR3 DNA reads as TGTGCCGTACAGGGGGCGTCTAATTCACCCCTCCACTTT. The rearrangement links TRBV2 to TRBJ1-6; 9 bases are a match to TRBD1. Germline V CDR1 and CDR2: SNHLY, FYNNEI. The CDR3 contains 13 residues. Germline trimming cut 11 bases from V and 6 bases from J; bases unmatched to any gene: 5.

The V and J genes are TRBV10-1 and TRBJ1-1; tentative D call: TRBD1 (6 bases). V was pared by 8 bases and J by 5 bases, with 12 bases between. Germline V gives CDR1 WNHNN, CDR2 SYGVQD (reference sequence). The CDR3 is made up of 12 amino acids. The CDR3: CASASGDTEAFF. The DNA for the CDR3 is TGCGCCAGCGCCTCAGGGGATACTGAAGCTTTCTTT.

This clonotype was seen just once. The genes are TRBV7-2 and TRBJ2-6; a possible D gene is TRBD2 (6 bases). V gave up 0 bases and J gave up 13 bases, with 19 bases separating them. Germline CDR1 and CDR2: SGHTA and FQGNSA. The CDR3 sequence is 16 residues long. The CDR3 DNA follows: TGTGCCAGCAGCTTAGCTTTGGCGGGGCCGGGACGGGTCCTGACTTTC. As protein: CASSLALAGPGRVLTF.

The chain couples TRBV5-5 to TRBJ1-2; D is unclear. CDR1 SGHKS and CDR2 YYEKEE come from the germline V gene (reference sequence). Trimming pared 5 bases from V and 1 base from J, leaving 15 bases between. The CDR3 covers 15 residues. CDR3 amino acids: CASSVTAAGNYGYTF. The DNA for the CDR3 is TGTGCCAGCAGTGTCACAGCTGCCGGTAACTATGGCTACACCTTC.

Note on this clonotype: This sequence may be a read error, since a much larger clone differs from it by one base. The chain is built from TRBV12-3 or TRBV12-4 and TRBJ2-7, with D unresolved. CDR3 length equals 12 residues. The CDR3 region has the DNA TGTGCCAGCAGTTTACCAGCCGGCGAGCGGTACTTC. Translating it yields CASSLPAGERYF.

This clonotype was seen only once. The chain has TRBV29-1 and TRBJ2-5; 9 bases are a match to TRBD2. The CDR3 is 16 residues long. The ends lost 0 bases at V and 5 bases at J; junction bases unmatched: 10. CDR1 and CDR2 (germline): SQVTM, ANQGSEA. CDR3 sequence reads: CSVEDGSSGIRETQYF. In DNA, the CDR3 is TGCAGCGTTGAAGATGGCTCTAGCGGGATCCGGGAGACCCAGTACTTC.

The chain is built from TRBV27 and TRBJ1-2; 8 positions agree with TRBD1. The germline V gene encodes CDR1 MNHEY and CDR2 SMNVEV (reference sequence). Germline trimming cut 10 bases from V and 9 bases from J; bases unmatched to any gene: 19. CDR3 size: 15 residues. The CDR3 sequence: CATYRRAGGLSSYTF. For the CDR3, the DNA is TGTGCCACTTACCGAAGGGCAGGGGGCCTGTCGAGCTACACCTTC.